A selection of T cell receptor beta chains follows, all from one sample in a study of blood T cell repertoires in COVID-19. TCRdb keeps only in-frame clones here, not all; method: immunoSEQ multiplex PCR. This sample has tens of thousands of clones, with around nine tenths found just once. Sample: peripheral blood. These receptors were taken from a human donor with active COVID-19. The donor label of this sample is uncertain. Both conserved end residues are part of each CDR3. A D gene is named only where the DNA matches it firmly. The size of a clone is reported for some rows only, either as once, few or many, or as a class for expanded clones.

>TRBV13|-|TRBD1|TRBJ2-3
TGTGCCAGCAAGGGACAGGGGTTGTCAGATACGCAGTATTTT
CASKGQGLSDTQYF
>TRBV7-8|-|TRBD2|TRBJ2-5
TGTGCCAGCAGCTCGCGGCTAGCGGGAGGGGAAGAGACCCAGTACTTC
CASSSRLAGGEETQYF
>TRBV6-4|once|TRBD2|TRBJ2-1
TGTGCCAGCAGTGTGCGGGGGGAGTCCTACAATGAGCAGTTCTTC
CASSVRGESYNEQFF
>TRBV18|-|TRBD2|TRBJ2-5
TGTGCCAGCTCACCAAAGTGGCCAGCGGGAGGGGAGACCCAGTACTTC
CASSPKWPAGGETQYF
>TRBV9|-|TRBD1|TRBJ2-7
TGTGCCAGCAGCGCTACAGGGGGCTACGAGCAGTACTTC
CASSATGGYEQYF
>TRBV7-2|-|-|TRBJ1-1
TGTGCCAGCAGCTCCCAACTAATGAACACTGAAGCTTTCTTT
CASSSQLMNTEAFF
>TRBV5-4|few|TRBD2|TRBJ2-1
TGTGCCAGCAGCGGGACTAGCCGATACAATGAGCAGTTCTTC
CASSGTSRYNEQFF
>TRBV6-5|-|-|TRBJ1-5
TGTGCCAGCAGGTGGGCCTTTAATCAGCCCCAGCATTTT
CASRWAFNQPQHF
>TRBV11-2|-|TRBD1|TRBJ2-3
TGTGCCAGCGGTCCGGGACAGGGAATAGGAGATACGCAGTATTTT
CASGPGQGIGDTQYF
>TRBV7-9|-|TRBD2|TRBJ2-1
TGTGCCAGCAGGACGAAGACTAGCGGGAATGAGCAGTTCTTC
CASRTKTSGNEQFF
>TRBV5-1|-|-|TRBJ2-5
TGCGCCAGCAGCTTGGGGACTATGCAAGAGACCCAGTACTTC
CASSLGTMQETQYF
>TRBV6-5|-|TRBD1|TRBJ1-6
TGTGCCAGCAGCCTCGACAGGGGGCATTCACCCCTCCACTTT
CASSLDRGHSPLHF
>TRBV30|-|TRBD1|TRBJ2-7
TGTGCCTGGAGTGGTGGGACAGGGGAAGGGGAGCAGTACTTC
CAWSGGTGEGEQYF
>TRBV20-1|once|-|TRBJ1-4
TGCAGTGCGTCCGGTGTTGAAAAACTGTTTTTT
CSASGVEKLFF
>TRBV6-4|-|-|TRBJ2-2
TGTGCCAGCAAACCCGACAGGAACACCGGGGAGCTGTTTTTT
CASKPDRNTGELFF
>TRBV5-1|-|-|TRBJ2-7
TGCGCCAGCAGCGTCGCAGGGTCCTACGAGCAGTACTTC
CASSVAGSYEQYF
>TRBV5-1|-|TRBD2|TRBJ2-7
TGCGCCAGCAGCCCTAACGGGGACTACCCCTACGAGCAGTACTTC
CASSPNGDYPYEQYF
>TRBV25-1|-|TRBD1|TRBJ1-1
TGTGCCAGCACCACCGGGTTGGCAGGGGGCACGGGGACTGAAGCTTTCTTT
CASTTGLAGGTGTEAFF
>TRBV5-1|-|-|TRBJ1-2
TGCGCCAGCAGCGCGGGCCTTAATTATAACTATGGCTACACCTTC
CASSAGLNYNYGYTF
>TRBV11-2|-|-|TRBJ2-1
TGTGCCAGCAGCATAAGGGAGAGCTCCTACAATGAGCAGTTCTTC
CASSIRESSYNEQFF
>TRBV12-2|-|-|TRBJ2-7
TGTGCAAGTCGCTTAGCGGATCTAGGACAGTGCGAGCAGTACTTC
CASRLADLGQCEQYF
>TRBV2|once|TRBD2|TRBJ2-1
TGTGCCAGCAGTGAAGGGCTGGCGGGAGATGAGCAGTTCTTC
CASSEGLAGDEQFF
>TRBV27|-|TRBD1|TRBJ1-6
TGTGCCAGCAGTAGCCCCCGGACAGGGAAGAACCTCCACTTT
CASSSPRTGKNLHF
>TRBV19|-|-|TRBJ2-5
TGTGCCAGTAGGGGCAGTCCCCCAGAGACCCAGTACTTC
CASRGSPPETQYF
>TRBV14|few|-|TRBJ2-7
TGTGCCAGCAGCCAAGATCAGGGGTTCAATGCCTACGAGCAGTACTTC
CASSQDQGFNAYEQYF
>TRBV29-1|-|-|TRBJ2-2
TGCAGCGGAGGGAATCCGAACACCGGGGAGCTGTTTTTT
CSGGNPNTGELFF
>TRBV2|-|-|TRBJ1-5
TGTGCCAGCAGGGACAGCTATAGCAATCAGCCCCAGCATTTT
CASRDSYSNQPQHF
>TRBV7-9|-|-|TRBJ2-7
TGTGCCAGCAGGGGGCGAAGTAGAAACGAGCAGTACTTC
CASRGRSRNEQYF
>TRBV28|-|TRBD1|TRBJ1-4
TGTGCCAGCAGTTTTCACGGGGACAGAGGACTGTTTTTT
CASSFHGDRGLFF
>TRBV10-3|-|-|TRBJ2-7
TGTGCCATCAGCACCTCTTCGGGGGAAGAGCAGTACTTC
CAISTSSGEEQYF
>TRBV12-5|few|TRBD2|TRBJ2-2
TGTGCTAGTGGTTCCCAAGCGGGAGTGGTCGGGGAGCTGTTTTTT
CASGSQAGVVGELFF
>TRBV7-8|-|-|TRBJ1-1
TGTGCCAGCAGCGGGCTTACGGACACTGAAGCTTTCTTT
CASSGLTDTEAFF
>TRBV5-4|few|-|TRBJ2-7
TGTGCCAGCAGCTTCGGGGATTCCTCCTACGAGCAGTACTTC
CASSFGDSSYEQYF
>TRBV5-1|-|TRBD2|TRBJ2-7
TGCGCCAGCAGCTTGGAAGGAGCGGGAGGGCGCTACGAGCAGTACTTC
CASSLEGAGGRYEQYF
>TRBV28|-|TRBD1|TRBJ2-1
TGTGCCAGCACCTCAGGGGGCATAAGCTCCTACAATGAGCAGTTCTTC
CASTSGGISSYNEQFF
>TRBV7-8|-|TRBD1|TRBJ1-2
TGTGCCAGCAGCACGGACAGGATTAACTATGGCTACACCTTC
CASSTDRINYGYTF
>TRBV5-1|-|TRBD2|TRBJ2-7
TGCGCCAGCAGCTTGCTTCAGACTAGCGGGAGTTACGAGCAGTACTTC
CASSLLQTSGSYEQYF
>TRBV5-1|-|-|TRBJ1-6
TGCGCCAGCAGCTTGGCTCTCTTTTCACCCCTCCACTTT
CASSLALFSPLHF
>TRBV4-2|-|-|TRBJ1-4
TGTGCCAGCAGCCAACCCGGACAGAGTCAAAATGAAAAACTGTTTTTT
CASSQPGQSQNEKLFF
>TRBV11-3|-|TRBD2|TRBJ2-7
TGTGCCAGCAGCTTCGGAGCGGGAGGGCCTTACGAGCAGTACTTC
CASSFGAGGPYEQYF
>TRBV27|-|-|TRBJ1-5
TGTGCCAGCAGTTTCGGGGGTGACAATCAGCCCCAGCATTTT
CASSFGGDNQPQHF
>TRBV11-2|-|-|TRBJ2-7
TGTGCCAGCAGCCCACTGGTCGGGGACGAGCAGTACTTC
CASSPLVGDEQYF
>TRBV5-8|-|-|TRBJ2-4
TGTGCCAGCAGCTTGGCCCTAGCCAAAAACATTCAGTACTTC
CASSLALAKNIQYF
>TRBV9|-|TRBD1|TRBJ2-3
TGTGCCAGCAGCATACGACAGGGGGCAACAGATACGCAGTATTTT
CASSIRQGATDTQYF
>TRBV18|once|-|TRBJ2-7
TGTGCCAGCTCATCCGGCTCTAGCGCTTCCTACGAGCAGTACTTC
CASSSGSSASYEQYF
>TRBV18|few|TRBD2|TRBJ2-7
TGTGCCAGCTCGCTAGGGGGTAGCGGGAGCGAGCAGTACTTC
CASSLGGSGSEQYF
>TRBV2|-|-|TRBJ2-2
TGTGCCAGCAGTGGCCTTGGCGGGTCCTACACCGGGGAGCTGTTTTTT
CASSGLGGSYTGELFF